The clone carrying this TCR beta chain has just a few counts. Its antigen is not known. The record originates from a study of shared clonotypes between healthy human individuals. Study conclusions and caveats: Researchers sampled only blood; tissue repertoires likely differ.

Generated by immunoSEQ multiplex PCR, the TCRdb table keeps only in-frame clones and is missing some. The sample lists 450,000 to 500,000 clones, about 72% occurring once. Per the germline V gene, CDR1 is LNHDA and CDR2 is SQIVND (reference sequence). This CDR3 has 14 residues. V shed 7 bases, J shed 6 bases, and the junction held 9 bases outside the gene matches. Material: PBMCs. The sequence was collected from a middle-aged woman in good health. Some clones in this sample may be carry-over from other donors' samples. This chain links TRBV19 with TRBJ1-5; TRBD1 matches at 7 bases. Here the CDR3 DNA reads TGTGCCAGTACGCGGCAGGGGGAGGGTCAGCCCCAGCATTTT. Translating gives CASTRQGEGQPQHF.